These 17 T cell receptor beta chains came from one sample sequenced in a study of blood T cell repertoires in COVID-19. Generated by immunoSEQ multiplex PCR, the TCRdb table keeps only in-frame clones and is missing some. The profile shows around 94,000 clones, around 84% of them singletons. Sequences were obtained from peripheral blood. Receptor source: a man aged 45-65 years with active or convalescent COVID-19.

The chain combines TRBV11-2 with TRBJ2-2; D is perhaps TRBD1 (6 bases). The CDR3 is 15 amino acids. CDR1 SGHAT and CDR2 FQNNGV come from the germline V gene. Deletions cut 1 base from V and 2 bases from J, with 8 bases between. DNA for the CDR3: TGTGCCAGCAGCTTAGGGGGACATAACACCGGGGAGCTGTTTTTT. Amino acid sequence: CASSLGGHNTGELFF.

This chain connects TRBV3-1 (or the pseudogene TRBV3-2) to TRBJ2-1; tentative D call: TRBD2 (5 bases). The germline V and J ends were trimmed by 9 bases and 3 bases, with 12 bases remaining between them. This CDR3 is 13 amino acids long. Looked up from germline, CDR1 is LGHDT and CDR2 is YNNKEL (reference sequence). CDR3 bases: TGTGCCAGTATCTCCGGGGACTACAATGAGCAGTTCTTC. It codes for CASISGDYNEQFF.

Here the CDR3 DNA reads TGTGCCAGCAGTTCTCTAGCCGGGCAGTTCTTC. Translating gives CASSSLAGQFF. This chain joins TRBV6-5 and TRBJ2-1; a possible D gene is TRBD2 (5 bases). The V end was cut by 4 bases, the J end by 12 bases, with 10 bases between. The CDR3 covers 11 residues. The germline V gene encodes CDR1 MNHEY and CDR2 SVGAGI.

This rearrangement joins TRBV2 to TRBJ2-6; TRBD1 matches 8 bases. V lost 7 bases, J lost 1 base, and 6 bases stayed unmatched. The CDR3 length is 16 residues. Per germline, CDR1 SNHLY and CDR2 FYNNEI. CDR3 amino acids: CASNKQGGSGANVLTF. The DNA for the CDR3 is TGTGCCAGCAACAAACAGGGGGGATCTGGGGCCAACGTCCTGACTTTC.

The chain has TRBV11-2 and TRBJ2-1, with D possibly being TRBD2 (5 bases). V gave up 5 bases and J gave up 4 bases, with 12 bases separating them. The CDR3 has 14 residues. Germline V gene data show CDR1 as SGHAT and CDR2 as FQNNGV. CDR3 in amino acids: CASSLERSYNEQFF. The CDR3 nucleotides are TGTGCCAGCAGCCTCGAGCGGAGTTACAATGAGCAGTTCTTC.

The V and J genes are TRBV6-4 and TRBJ2-2; 9 bases match TRBD2. Germline V gene data show CDR1 as MRHNA and CDR2 as SNTAGT. The length of the CDR3 is 14 residues. J lost 7 bases, V lost 3 bases, and 3 bases had no gene match. Written as DNA, the CDR3 is TGTGCCAGCAGTGAACAGCGGGAGGTCGGGGAGCTGTTTTTT. It encodes CASSEQREVGELFF.

The rearrangement links TRBV18 to TRBJ2-1; the match to TRBD2 covers 8 bases. CDR3 length: 16 amino acids. CDR1 and CDR2 from the germline V gene are KGHSH and LQKENI. V shed 0 bases, J shed 6 bases, and the junction held 7 bases outside the gene matches. CDR3 sequence reads: CASSPPSGGVVNEQFF. CDR3 sequence (DNA): TGTGCCAGCTCACCACCGTCCGGGGGGGTAGTCAATGAGCAGTTCTTC. Drawing the rest from reference TRBV18 and TRBJ2-1, the complete variable domain is NAGVMQNPRHLVRRRGQEARLRCSPMKGHSHVYWYRQLPEEGLKFMVYLQKENIIDESGMPKERFSAEFPKEGPSILRIQQVVRGDSAAYFCASSPPSGGVVNEQFFGPGTRLTVL.

The gene calls are TRBV11-2 and TRBJ1-2; D is uncertain. Trimming removed 1 base at V and 0 bases at J, with 6 bases between. CDR1 and CDR2 from the germline V gene are SGHAT and FQNNGV. This CDR3 comprises 14 residues. In DNA, the CDR3 is TGTGCCAGCAGCTTAGGAGGAGCTAACTATGGCTACACCTTC. The encoded protein is CASSLGGANYGYTF. The full variable domain, in which reference TRBV11-2 and TRBJ1-2 provide the parts outside the CDR3, is EAGVAQSPRYKIIEKRQSVAFWCNPISGHATLYWYQQILGQGPKLLIQFQNNGVVDDSQLPKDRFSAERLKGVDSTLKIQPAKLEDSAVYLCASSLGGANYGYTFGSGTRLTVV.

The V gene is TRBV5-1, the J gene TRBJ1-4; 10 bases agree with TRBD1. Germline V gives CDR1 SGHRS, CDR2 YFSETQ. The trim removed 3 bases at V and 8 bases at J, leaving 4 bases unmatched. The CDR3 totals 14 residues. In DNA, the CDR3 is TGCGCCAGCAGCTCCGGGACAGGGGAGGAAAAACTGTTTTTT. This translates into CASSSGTGEEKLFF.

The chain employs TRBV10-3 and TRBJ2-3, with a possible D match to TRBD1 (7 bases). Germline V gives CDR1 ENHRY, CDR2 SYGVKD. V lost 4 bases to trimming and J lost 3 bases, with 11 bases between them. The CDR3 loop spans 14 amino acids. The CDR3 protein is CAISGGDRTDTQYF. CDR3 nucleotides: TGTGCCATCAGTGGGGGGGACAGAACAGATACGCAGTATTTT.

The rearrangement links TRBV19 to TRBJ1-3; D gene ambiguous. The CDR3 totals 16 residues. Germline assignment: CDR1 LNHDA and CDR2 SQIVND (reference sequence). Between the trimmed V and J ends, which lost 4 bases and 2 bases, there was a span of 15 bases. The CDR3 loop is CASSTGEAEAGNTIYF. The CDR3 DNA reads as TGTGCCAGTAGTACGGGTGAGGCGGAGGCTGGAAACACCATATATTTT. Using reference TRBV19 and TRBJ1-3 for the parts outside the CDR3, the full variable domain is DGGITQSPKYLFRKEGQNVTLSCEQNLNHDAMYWYRQDPGQGLRLIYYSQIVNDFQKGDIAEGYSVSREKKESFPLTVTSAQKNPTAFYLCASSTGEAEAGNTIYFGEGSWLTVV.

Only a few counts were recorded for this clone. The CDR3 DNA is TGTGCCAGCAACTTACTAGCGGGGGTTGGCACAGATACGCAGTATTTT. It translates to CASNLLAGVGTDTQYF. The chain links TRBV2 to TRBJ2-3; the match to TRBD2 covers 11 bases. The V gene end was trimmed by 7 bases and the J gene end by 1 base; junction bases not matched to a gene: 7. Germline CDR1 reads SNHLY; CDR2 reads FYNNEI. The CDR3 is made up of 16 amino acids.

This clone was seen more than once but under ten times. J is TRBJ2-5 and V is TRBV2, with D perhaps TRBD2 (6 bases). Trimming shortened V by 5 bases and J by 4 bases, and 14 bases separated the two germline ends. The CDR3 has 14 residues. Germline CDR1 SNHLY, CDR2 FYNNEI. In DNA form, the CDR3 reads TGTGCCAGCAGTTCCGGGACTGGAGGAGAGACCCAGTACTTC. Translated: CASSSGTGGETQYF.

V gene TRBV28 combines with J gene TRBJ2-7, with 7 bases matching TRBD1. The CDR3 spans 12 residues. V was clipped by 4 bases and J by 12 bases; unmatched bases: 9. The V gene's germline CDR1 is MDHEN and CDR2 SYDVKM. The CDR3 sequence is CASSSQQGNGYF. CDR3 DNA sequence: TGTGCCAGCAGTTCCCAACAGGGGAACGGGTACTTC.

The V call is TRBV3-1 (or the pseudogene TRBV3-2), the J call TRBJ2-4, with TRBD2 matching 16 bases. The CDR3 runs to 19 residues. The trim removed 0 bases at V and 2 bases at J, leaving 4 bases unmatched. Germline V lookup: CDR1 LGHDT, CDR2 YNNKEL (reference sequence). This chain's CDR3 is CASSQDGTSGGATKNIQYF. The CDR3 DNA reads as TGTGCCAGCAGCCAAGATGGGACTAGCGGGGGGGCCACCAAAAACATTCAGTACTTC.

The CDR3 DNA reads TGTGCCAGCAGTTCAAACAGGGATGGGTTCAATCAGCCCCAGCATTTT. Its protein product is CASSSNRDGFNQPQHF. V and J are TRBV27 and TRBJ1-5; D possibly corresponds to TRBD1 (6 bases). The V end lost 4 bases, the J end lost 3 bases, and 16 bases lay between the germline ends. Germline CDR1 is MNHEY and CDR2 is SMNVEV (reference sequence). This CDR3 contains 16 residues.

V usage is TRBV24-1 and J usage is TRBJ1-2, with D possibly matching TRBD1 (6 bases). Germline CDR1 is KGHDR and CDR2 is SFDVKD. The CDR3 consists of 13 residues. Trimming removed 1 base at V and 7 bases at J, with 9 bases between. The CDR3 DNA reads TGTGCCACCAGTGATTTCACAGGGAGTGGCTACACCTTC. Its protein product is CATSDFTGSGYTF.